This TCR beta chain is from a study of cytomegalovirus exposure and HLA in healthy donors. Regarding the study as a whole: TCR beta chains numbering about 160 were designated cytomegalovirus-associated. For most subjects, TCR beta sequences were reported to predict HLA-A and HLA-B alleles with accuracy. Later analysis associated a missense DCLRE1C variant with TCR beta V- and J-gene trimming.

This clone occurred a few times. What it binds is unknown. Sampled while nominally healthy, donors likely had unrecorded immune exposures. Trimming removed 2 bases at V and 8 bases at J, with 9 bases between. This CDR3 has 12 residues. Germline V gene sequence: CDR1 MNHEY, CDR2 SVGAGI. The PCR ran on 60 Vbeta and 13 Jbeta primers. Libraries were prepared by immunoSEQ multiplex PCR; TCRdb keeps only in-frame clonotypes and omits some of them. The profile shows 120,000 or so clones, over 80% of them singletons. The source is a man between 18 and 29 years old in good health and CMV-seropositive. Sequenced: PBMCs. The chain has TRBV6-5 and TRBJ1-1, with unresolved D. The CDR3 here is CASSYNGGEAFF. Here the CDR3 DNA reads TGTGCCAGCAGTTACAACGGAGGGGAAGCTTTCTTT.